This TCR beta chain was recovered during a study of glioma-infiltrating T cells after dendritic cell vaccination. Background on the study: Dendritic cells derived from monocytes and pulsed with autologous tumor lysate formed the vaccine.

Trimming at V came to 0 bases and at J to 5 bases, leaving 1 base not matched to a gene. The CDR3 extends over 15 amino acids. Germline CDR1 SGHAT, CDR2 FQNNGV. This clone was observed a single time. Up to about 2 ug genomic DNA was used for TCRB CDR3 amplification. The repertoire was sequenced with immunoSEQ multiplex PCR; TCRdb's copy has only in-frame clones and lacks some. This table has around 3,100 clones, about 75% appearing once. The V and J genes are TRBV11-2 and TRBJ2-5, with TRBD2 identical over 12 bases. The specimen comprised tumor tissue, sampled before dendritic cell vaccination. The sequence was obtained from a human donor with glioblastoma. The CDR3 region has the DNA TGTGCCAGCAGCTTAGATGGACTAGCGGGGGAGACCCAGTACTTC. Encoded protein: CASSLDGLAGETQYF.